The T cell receptor beta chain described here comes from a study of T cell repertoires in cytomegalovirus infection. Study-level information: Epitope selection comprised recently identified HLA-C-restricted CMV epitopes and well-studied HLA-B-restricted CMV epitopes. CMV infection together with matching HLA type was indicated by public TCR beta signatures. Study-wide points: Public TCR beta family frequency separated CMV-and-HLA carriers, including in an independent cohort. CMV-specific HLA-C-restricted TCR beta clonotypes dominated the ex vivo response.

Germline CDR1 reads MGHRA; CDR2 reads YSYEKL. The CDR3 is 16 amino acids. Unmatched junction bases numbered 11, after V lost 3 bases and J lost 4 bases. This clonotype was seen more than once but under ten times. No antigen is known for it. TCRdb called the reads again in MiXCR, with one record for every CDR3 protein. The data contain some 920,000 distinct CDR3 sequences, roughly 31% of them singletons. The receptor's source is a human donor in good health (CMV status not recorded). Some clones in this sample may be carry-over from other donors' samples. Specimen: cultured CD8+ T cells from PBMCs, collected from culture after CMV antigen stimulation. The chain combines TRBV4-1 with TRBJ2-5, with 7 bases identical to TRBD1. For the CDR3, the DNA is TGCGCCAGCAGCCAGGCATCGGACAGGCCGGGAGAGACCCAGTACTTC. Translating gives CASSQASDRPGETQYF.